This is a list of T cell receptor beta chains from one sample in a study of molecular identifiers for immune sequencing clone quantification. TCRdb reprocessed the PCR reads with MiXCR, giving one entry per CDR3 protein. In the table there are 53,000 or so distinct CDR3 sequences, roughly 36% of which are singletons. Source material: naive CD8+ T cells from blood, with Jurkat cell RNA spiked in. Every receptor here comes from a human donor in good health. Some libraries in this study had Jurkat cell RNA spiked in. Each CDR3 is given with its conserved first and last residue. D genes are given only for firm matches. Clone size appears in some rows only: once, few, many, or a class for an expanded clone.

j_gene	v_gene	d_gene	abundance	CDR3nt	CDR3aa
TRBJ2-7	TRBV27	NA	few	TGTGCCAGCAGTTTGAAAAGCTCCTACGAGCAGTACTTC	CASSLKSSYEQYF
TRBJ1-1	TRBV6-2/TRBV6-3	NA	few	TGTGCCAGCAGTTACCGGGGGCTTGTGGCTGAAGCTTTCTTT	CASSYRGLVAEAFF
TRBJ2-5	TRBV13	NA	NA	TGTGCCAGCGGCCCCCCTTTTGCGGGCAGCCGTCAAGAGACCCAGTACTTC	CASGPPFAGSRQETQYF
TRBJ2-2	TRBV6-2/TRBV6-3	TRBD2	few	TGTGCCAGCAGTAGCGGGAGGAGGACCGGGGAGCTGTTTTTT	CASSSGRRTGELFF
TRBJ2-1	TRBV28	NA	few	TGTGCCAGCAGTCCGGCTAGCATTGAGCAGTTCTTC	CASSPASIEQFF
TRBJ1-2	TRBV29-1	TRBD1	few	TGCAGCGTGGACAGGGGCGTTCACTATGGCTACACCTTC	CSVDRGVHYGYTF
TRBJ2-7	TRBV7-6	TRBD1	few	TGTGCCAGCAGCTTAGCGGACAGGGAGCAGTACTTC	CASSLADREQYF
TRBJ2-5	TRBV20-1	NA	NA	TGCAGTGCTTTAACGGGAGCTCAAGAGACCCAGTACTTC	CSALTGAQETQYF
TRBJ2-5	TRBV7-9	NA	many	TGTGCCAGCAGCGCTCCGGGACTCCCAGCGGAGACCCAGTACTTC	CASSAPGLPAETQYF
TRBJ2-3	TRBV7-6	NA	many	TGTGCCAGCAGCTTATTGACGTCAGATACGCAGTATTTT	CASSLLTSDTQYF
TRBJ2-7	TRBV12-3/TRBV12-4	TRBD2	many	TGTGCCAGCAGTTTTGGCGGGAGGTGGGAGCAGTACTTC	CASSFGGRWEQYF
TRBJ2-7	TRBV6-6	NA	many	TGTGCCAGCAGTTACCCTTACTACGAGCAGTACTTC	CASSYPYYEQYF
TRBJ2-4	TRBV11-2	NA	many	TGTGCCAGCAGCTTAGAATATTCCCAACGGGCGGATCAGTACTTC	CASSLEYSQRADQYF
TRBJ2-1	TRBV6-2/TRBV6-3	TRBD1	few	TGTGCCAGCAGTTACTCGGACAGGGGGTGGCAGTTCTTC	CASSYSDRGWQFF
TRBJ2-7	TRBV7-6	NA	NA	TGTGCCGGCAGCTTGGGAGGTAGCGGAGGAGAGCAGTACTTC	CAGSLGGSGGEQYF
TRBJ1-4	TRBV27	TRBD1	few	TGTGCCAGCAGTCGGGACAGGGGTTTATTCGCAACTAATGAAAAACTGTTTTTT	CASSRDRGLFATNEKLFF
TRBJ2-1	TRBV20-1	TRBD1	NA	TGCAGTGCTAGGTTACGGGACAGGGGTTACAATGAGCAGTTCTTC	CSARLRDRGYNEQFF
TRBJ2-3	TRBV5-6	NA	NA	TGTGCCAGCAGTTCCCAGTCTGGGGCAGATACGCAGTATTTT	CASSSQSGADTQYF
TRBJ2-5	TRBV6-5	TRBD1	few	TGTGCCAGCAGTCAATGGACAGGGGAAGAGACCCAGTACTTC	CASSQWTGEETQYF
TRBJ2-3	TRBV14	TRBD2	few	TGTGCCAGCAGCCACCGCAGCGGGAGTGTGCAGTATTTT	CASSHRSGSVQYF
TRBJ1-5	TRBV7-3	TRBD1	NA	TGTGCCAGCAGCTTAACCGGGACAGGGAACAATCAGCCCCAGCATTTT	CASSLTGTGNNQPQHF
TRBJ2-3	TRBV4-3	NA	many	TGCGCCAGCAGCCAAGATGAGGGCTACACAGATACGCAGTATTTT	CASSQDEGYTDTQYF
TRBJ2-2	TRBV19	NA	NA	TGTGCCAGTAGTCGTAGGCAAGACACCGGGGAGCTGTATTTT	CASSRRQDTGELYF
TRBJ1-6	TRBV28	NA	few	TGTGCCAGCAGTTTATCGGGCAGCTCCTATAATTCACCCCTCCACTTT	CASSLSGSSYNSPLHF
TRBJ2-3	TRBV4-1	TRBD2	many	TGCGCCAGCAGCCAAGATCCCTCTGCTAGCGGGACCGATACGCAGTATTTT	CASSQDPSASGTDTQYF
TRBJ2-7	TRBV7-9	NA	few	TGTGCCAGCAGCCCGGGCAGGGCCAGCTCCTTC	CASSPGRASSF
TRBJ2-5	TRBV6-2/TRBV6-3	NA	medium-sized	TGTGCCAGCAGCCCTGGAGAGACCCAGTACTTC	CASSPGETQYF
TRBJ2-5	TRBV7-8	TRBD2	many	TGTGCCAGCAGTTCATCAGTTCGACTAGCCCTCCTAAAAGAGACCCAGTACTTC	CASSSSVRLALLKETQYF
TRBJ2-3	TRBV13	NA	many	TGTGCCAGCAGCTTAGGTAGTCTGGCCACAGATACGCAGTATTTT	CASSLGSLATDTQYF
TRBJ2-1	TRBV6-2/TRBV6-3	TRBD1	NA	TGTGCCAGCCGGGACAGGGTCAACCAAGGCCCTAGCTTC	CASRDRVNQGPSF
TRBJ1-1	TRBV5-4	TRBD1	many	TGTGCCAGCAGCTTGGCGTTGGGGACAGGGTTAGGCGCTGAAGCTTTCTTT	CASSLALGTGLGAEAFF
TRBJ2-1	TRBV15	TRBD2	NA	TGTGCCACCAGCAGAGGACTAGCGGGAGGGCCTCGCACCTACAATGAGCAGTTCTTC	CATSRGLAGGPRTYNEQFF
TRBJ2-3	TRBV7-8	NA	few	TGTGCCAGCAGCTTAGGTTTGGGGACTCCCGCGGTGGATACGCAGTATTTT	CASSLGLGTPAVDTQYF
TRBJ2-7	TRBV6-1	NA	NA	TGTGCCAGCAGTGAACCACAGCTCGAGCAGTACTTC	CASSEPQLEQYF
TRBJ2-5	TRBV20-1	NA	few	TGCAGTGCAAATAGGGCCGCAGTGGATAGTCAAGAGACCCAGTACTTC	CSANRAAVDSQETQYF
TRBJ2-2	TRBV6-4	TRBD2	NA	TGTGCCAGCAGTGACTCGTCGGCTAGCGGGAGACCCGGGGAGCTGTTTTTT	CASSDSSASGRPGELFF
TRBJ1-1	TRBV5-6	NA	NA	TGTGCAAGCAGCTTGTTCAGAATCGCTGAAGCTTTCTTT	CASSLFRIAEAFF
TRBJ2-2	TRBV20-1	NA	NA	TGCAGTGCTAGAGAGGGGGGGCTAGCGGACACCGGGGAGCTGTTTTTT	CSAREGGLADTGELFF
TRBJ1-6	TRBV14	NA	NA	TGTGCCAGCAGCCTGGGGAATTATTCACCCCTCCACTTT	CASSLGNYSPLHF
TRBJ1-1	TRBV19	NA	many	TGTGCCAGTAGTATAGATCAATCCAGTCACACTGAAGCTTTCTTT	CASSIDQSSHTEAFF
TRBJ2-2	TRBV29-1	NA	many	TGCAGCGTTGAGGACCTTTCTTCGAACACCGGGGAGCTGTTTTTT	CSVEDLSSNTGELFF
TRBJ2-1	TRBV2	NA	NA	TGTGCCAGCAGTGAACCGACCATAGCGGCCCTCCGCATTGAGCAGTTCTTC	CASSEPTIAALRIEQFF
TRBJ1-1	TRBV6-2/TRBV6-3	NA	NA	TGTGCCAGCAGTTCCGTTAGACGAATAAACACTGAAGTTTTCTTT	CASSSVRRINTEVFF
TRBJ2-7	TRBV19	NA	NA	TGTGCCAGTAGTATTGGTCTCTTCTACGAGCAGTACTTC	CASSIGLFYEQYF
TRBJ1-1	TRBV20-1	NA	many	TGCAGTGCTTGGGGCGAGGGTGAAGCTTTCTTT	CSAWGEGEAFF
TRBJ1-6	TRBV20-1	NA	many	TGCAGTGCTAGAGATAGCAAGGGGATTGGTGATTCACCCCTCCACTTT	CSARDSKGIGDSPLHF